These 3 T cell receptor beta chains were sequenced from one sample in a study of Graves' ophthalmopathy and Graves' hyperthyroidism. Amplification from RNA transcripts yielded the TCR beta CDR3 regions. First-round RT-PCR employed HTBI primers, with a second-round multiplex PCR after it. Each CDR3 protein is one row after TCRdb ran MiXCR on the multiplex PCR reads. The data show about 480,000 distinct CDR3 sequences, around 14% seen once. The specimen sequenced was blood. The origin of the receptors is a woman in her 30s with Graves' ophthalmopathy.

In its sample, this clonotype was seen many times. The chain carries TRBV20-1 and TRBJ2-7; no definite D call. This CDR3 region has 14 residues. V lost 1 base and J 2 bases, leaving 12 bases between the germline ends. Germline values: CDR1 DFQATT, CDR2 SNEGSKA (reference sequence). DNA for the CDR3: TGCAGTGCTAGAGTGGCAGCCAGTACCTACGAGCAGTACTTC. It is translated as CSARVAASTYEQYF.

This clonotype was picked up a small number of times. The gene calls are TRBV6-1 and TRBJ1-3; D is ambiguous. V was clipped by 4 bases and J by 0 bases, with 16 bases between them. This CDR3 has 17 amino acids. Germline V gene sequence: CDR1 MNHNS, CDR2 SASEGT. CDR3 nucleotides: TGTGCCAGCAGTGGGAAACCCCAGTGGAGCTCTGGAAACACCATATATTTT. It encodes CASSGKPQWSSGNTIYF.

This clonotype occurred many times. The chain employs TRBV11-2 and TRBJ2-7; 13 positions agree with TRBD2. CDR3 length: 15 residues. CDR1 is SGHAT and CDR2 is FQNNGV in the germline V gene. The junction had 1 base not matched to a gene; V was cut back by 4 bases and J by 1 base. The CDR3 nucleotides are TGTGCCAGCAGCTGGGGACTAGCGGGGTCCTACGAGCAGTACTTC. Translated: CASSWGLAGSYEQYF.